This T cell receptor (beta chain) was profiled in a study of cytomegalovirus exposure and HLA in healthy donors. General study points: It was 160 or so TCR beta chains that were listed as cytomegalovirus-associated. The tendency of first-cohort TCR clusters to co-occur in the 100 to 150 validation repertoires emerged from a later analysis.

Using immunoSEQ multiplex PCR, the repertoire was profiled, and TCRdb retains in-frame clones only, with some absent. This sample yields some 250,000 clones, of which around 89% are seen a single time; 0.35% to 0.4% belongs to the top ten. Trimming took 4 bases from V and 4 from J; bases not matched to a gene: 10. Looked up from germline, CDR1 is SGHRS and CDR2 is YFSETQ. The CDR3 contains 15 residues. In regard to this clone: What it binds is unknown.

The sample was PBMCs. The rearrangement uses TRBV5-1 and TRBJ1-1; TRBD1 agrees at 7 bases. This TCR was recovered from a woman under 30 in good health and CMV-seronegative. CDR3 nucleotide sequence: TGCGCCAGCAGCACGTTACAGGGGAGTCGCACTGAAGCTTTCTTT. Protein sequence: CASSTLQGSRTEAFF.